This T cell receptor beta chain was sequenced during a study of shared clonotypes between healthy human individuals. Study at large: Three plates each covered CD4 naive and memory; CD8 naive two, CD8 memory one.

CD8 cells regarded as naive lacked CD45RO, were positively chosen for CCR7, and omitted terminally differentiated effector memory CD45RA+ cells. Donors were healthy HIV-negative adults without recent acute infections or vaccinations. Deep was the level at which the assay was run. Data came from immunoSEQ multiplex PCR; TCRdb stores just in-frame clones and leaves some out. Of about 870,000 clones in the sample, about 92% were seen once. Per the germline V gene, CDR1 is PRHDT and CDR2 is FYEKMQ (reference sequence). This CDR3 comprises 17 residues. V shed 5 bases and J shed 6 bases, with 22 bases lying between them. A word on this clone: Antigen: not known.

Study-level results: Across a few donors, naive CD4 shared roughly 5%, naive CD8 under 4%, memory CD4 roughly 2.1%, memory CD8 about 0.4%.

This TCR came from a man aged 25-45 years in good health. Source material: naive CD8+ T cells sorted from blood. The J gene is TRBJ2-2, the V gene TRBV13; D may be TRBD1 or TRBD2 (5 bases each). In nucleotides, the CDR3 is TGTGCCAGCAGCCAAACCGGGACGGCGGTTGTGGCCGGGGAGCTGTTTTTT. Translating it yields CASSQTGTAVVAGELFF. The full variable domain, in which reference TRBV13 and TRBJ2-2 provide the parts outside the CDR3, is AAGVIQSPRHLIKEKRETATLKCYPIPRHDTVYWYQQGPGQDPQFLISFYEKMQSDKGSIPDRFSAQQFSDYHSELNMSSLELGDSALYFCASSQTGTAVVAGELFFGEGSRLTVL.